One and the same sample provided the 14 T cell receptor beta chains below, sequenced in a study of blood T cell repertoires in COVID-19. TCRdb's table, derived via immunoSEQ multiplex PCR, lists solely in-frame clones and lacks some. The sample lists 80,000 to 100,000 clones, over 75% occurring once. Sequences were obtained from peripheral blood. All receptors derive from a man in his 60s with acute or convalescent COVID-19.

The chain couples TRBV7-9 to TRBJ1-2; D not certain. Trimming pared 1 base from V and 1 base from J, leaving 10 bases between. CDR1 is SEHNR, CDR2 FQNEAQ, per germline (reference sequence). This CDR3 has 15 amino acids. CDR3 sequence (DNA): TGTGCCAGCAGCTTAGTGGAGGGCTATAACTATGGCTACACCTTC. Residues: CASSLVEGYNYGYTF.

The chain combines TRBV11-2 with TRBJ1-4, with 8 bases lining up with TRBD1. Germline CDR1 and CDR2: SGHAT and FQNNGV. V shed 2 bases, J shed 0 bases, and the junction held 2 bases outside the gene matches. The CDR3 has 16 residues. Here the CDR3 DNA reads TGTGCCAGCAGCTTATTACAGGGGGCAACTAATGAAAAACTGTTTTTT. Translating it yields CASSLLQGATNEKLFF.

The CDR3, as DNA: TGTGCCAGCAGTCCCAGCGGGGCTGGAGGCTACACCTTC. Translated, it gives CASSPSGAGGYTF. This sequence joins TRBV5-4 and TRBJ1-2; D is possibly TRBD1 (5 bases). Germline V lookup: CDR1 SGHNT, CDR2 YYREEE (reference sequence). Trimming removed 5 bases from V and 8 bases from J, with 16 bases in between. The CDR3 totals 13 residues.

The chain couples TRBV4-3 to TRBJ2-4; TRBD2 matches at 9 bases. This CDR3 has 17 amino acids. The J segment lost 2 bases and the V segment lost 0 bases, leaving 5 bases of the junction unmatched. Germline-derived CDR1 and CDR2 are LGHNA and YSLEER. CDR3 in DNA: TGCGCCAGCAGCCAAGATAGCGGGGGAGGGTCCAAAAACATTCAGTACTTC. This gives the protein CASSQDSGGGSKNIQYF.

The V and J genes are TRBV28 and TRBJ2-5; tentatively, D is TRBD1 (5 bases). The CDR3 sequence is 15 residues long. The ends were cut back, 3 bases at V and 4 bases at J, with 15 bases in the middle. CDR1 and CDR2 from the germline V gene are MDHEN and SYDVKM. CDR3 amino acids: CASSFLEFGAETQYF. DNA for the CDR3: TGTGCCAGCAGTTTTCTGGAGTTTGGGGCAGAGACCCAGTACTTC.

The chain has TRBV9 and TRBJ2-3; D is uncertain. The CDR3 spans 15 residues. CDR1 and CDR2 from the germline V gene are SGDLS and YYNGEE. Trimming removed 0 bases from V and 3 bases from J, with 11 bases in between. The CDR3 DNA follows: TGTGCCAGCAGCGTAGGGCTAGGTCCTACAGATACGCAGTATTTT. Translating it yields CASSVGLGPTDTQYF.

This chain joins TRBV4-1 and TRBJ2-6, with TRBD1 matching 8 bases. Trimming removed 0 bases from V and 3 bases from J; junction bases left unmatched: 7. Germline V gives CDR1 MGHRA, CDR2 YSYEKL. This CDR3 is built from 18 residues. This CDR3 reads CASSQEPGTGIGANVLTF. CDR3 sequence (DNA): TGCGCCAGCAGCCAAGAACCCGGGACAGGTATTGGGGCCAACGTCCTGACTTTC.

The rearrangement links TRBV19 to TRBJ1-2; tentative D call: TRBD1 (6 bases). In germline, CDR1 is LNHDA, CDR2 SQIVND (reference sequence). The CDR3 sequence is 14 residues long. V was trimmed by 6 bases and J by 0 bases, leaving 11 bases between them. The CDR3 DNA reads TGTGCCAGTAGGGACAGATTAACTAACTATGGCTACACCTTC. It specifies CASRDRLTNYGYTF.

This clone appeared once. The chain links TRBV6-6 to TRBJ2-5; 15 bases line up with TRBD2. Germline values: CDR1 MNHNY, CDR2 SVGAGI (reference sequence). With 4 bases clipped from V and 4 bases from J, the junction kept 1 base outside the gene matches. The CDR3 is 15 amino acids. The CDR3: CASSWGLAGGETQYF. The CDR3 DNA reads TGTGCCAGCAGTTGGGGACTAGCGGGAGGAGAGACCCAGTACTTC.

This clone has more than one count but fewer than ten. The rearrangement joins TRBV7-2 to TRBJ1-5, with no clear D. Germline V gene sequence: CDR1 SGHTA, CDR2 FQGNSA. Trimming removed 5 bases from V and 2 bases from J, with 16 bases in between. CDR3 length equals 16 residues. The chain's CDR3 is CASSTSATRGNQPQHF. The CDR3 region has the DNA TGTGCCAGCAGCACCTCAGCCACGAGGGGCAATCAGCCCCAGCATTTT.

The rearrangement joins TRBV28 to TRBJ1-5; a weak D match, TRBD1 (5 bases). V was cut by 7 bases and J by 4 bases, with 20 bases left in between. Germline assignment: CDR1 MDHEN and CDR2 SYDVKM. This CDR3 comprises 16 residues. CDR3 amino acids: CASIPGGEGVNQPQHF. The CDR3 nucleotides read TGTGCCAGCATCCCTGGGGGGGAGGGCGTGAATCAGCCCCAGCATTTT.

The V gene is TRBV5-4, the J gene TRBJ2-7; D is perhaps TRBD2 (6 bases). This CDR3 spans 14 amino acids. V lost 1 base and J 7 bases, leaving 15 bases between the germline ends. The V gene's germline CDR1 is SGHNT and CDR2 YYREEE (reference sequence). CDR3 amino acids: CASSLQRAAGEQYF. In DNA, the CDR3 is TGTGCCAGCAGCTTGCAGCGGGCGGCAGGGGAGCAGTACTTC.

This clone showed up just once. The chain has TRBV6-5 and TRBJ1-5, with TRBD1 identical over 9 bases. The length of the CDR3 is 15 residues. The V segment lost 7 bases and the J segment 0 bases; nucleotides outside the gene matches: 4. The germline V gene encodes CDR1 MNHEY and CDR2 SVGAGI. This CDR3 reads CASTGTGYSNQPQHF. The CDR3, as DNA: TGTGCCAGCACTGGGACAGGGTATAGCAATCAGCCCCAGCATTTT.

The chain joins TRBV7-9 to TRBJ2-1, with D hard to call. V was trimmed by 2 bases and J by 4 bases, leaving 3 bases between them. The germline V gene has CDR1 SEHNR and CDR2 FQNEAQ (reference sequence). CDR3 length: 12 amino acids. The CDR3 bases are TGTGCCAGCAGCTTATCTTACAATGAGCAGTTCTTC. This translates into CASSLSYNEQFF.